The 21 T cell receptor beta chains presented below share a single source sample, sequenced in a study of shared T cell receptors in the human thymus. The table came from immunoSEQ multiplex PCR; TCRdb's copy has only in-frame clones and leaves some out. The data hold almost 550,000 clones, with 78% observed a single time. Separately, the same data were catalogued under a study of human thymus T cells.

Sequencing was carried out using thymocytes. Every receptor here comes from a boy under two years old with a congenital heart defect.

The J gene is TRBJ1-4, the V gene TRBV6-5; maybe TRBD1 (6 bases). The V gene lost 5 bases and the J gene lost 8 bases, with 12 bases spanning the gap. This CDR3 spans 13 amino acids. The germline CDR1 and CDR2 sequences are MNHEY and SVGAGI. Here the CDR3 DNA reads TGTGCCAGCAGTACAGGGAGTTGGGAAAAACTGTTTTTT. Residues: CASSTGSWEKLFF.

The rearrangement uses TRBV27 and TRBJ1-4; 9 bases line up with TRBD1. Germline V gives CDR1 MNHEY, CDR2 SMNVEV (reference sequence). J gave up 6 bases and V 6 bases, and 5 bases lay outside the gene matches. The CDR3 is made up of 14 amino acids. This CDR3 is CASSRDREDEKLFF. The CDR3 DNA sequence: TGTGCCAGCAGCAGGGACAGGGAAGATGAAAAACTGTTTTTT.

The CDR3 spells CASSTSGHLYEQYF. CDR3 sequence (DNA): TGTGCCAGCAGTACCTCGGGACACCTCTACGAGCAGTACTTC. This chain connects TRBV28 to TRBJ2-7, with D maybe TRBD1 (6 bases). This CDR3 is built from 14 residues. Per germline, CDR1 MDHEN and CDR2 SYDVKM. V was clipped by 5 bases and J by 3 bases, with 14 bases between them.

In this sample, this clone turned up a few times. In the same sample, other DNA sequences code for this CDR3. CDR3 bases: TGTGCCAGTAGTATCCGACAGGGTAATAGCAATCAGCCCCAGCATTTT. Protein product: CASSIRQGNSNQPQHF. The chain recombines TRBV19 with TRBJ1-5; 7 nucleotides align to TRBD1. This CDR3 spans 16 amino acids. Germline V lookup: CDR1 LNHDA, CDR2 SQIVND (reference sequence). V dropped 3 bases and J dropped 0; count of bases not matched to a gene: 5.

This sequence joins TRBV19 and TRBJ1-4; D gene ambiguous. Looked up from germline, CDR1 is LNHDA and CDR2 is SQIVND (reference sequence). This CDR3 comprises 15 residues. Trimming took 7 bases from V and 5 from J, leaving 17 bases between them. CDR3 residues: CASTFSSGKNEKLFF. CDR3 DNA sequence: TGTGCCAGTACCTTCTCCTCCGGGAAGAATGAAAAACTGTTTTTT.

This chain uses TRBV15 with TRBJ2-7; D perhaps matches TRBD2 (5 bases). The CDR3 is 10 amino acids. V lost 0 bases and J 12 bases, leaving 6 bases between the germline ends. Per the germline V gene, CDR1 is LNHNV and CDR2 is YYDKDF (reference sequence). CDR3 sequence (DNA): TGTGCCACCAGCAGAGATCGGGGGTACTTC. Its translation: CATSRDRGYF.

J is TRBJ1-1 and V is TRBV5-6; D unresolved. Trimming cost V 4 bases and J 4 bases, with 11 bases left between them. This CDR3 is 13 amino acids long. Germline V lookup: CDR1 SGHDT, CDR2 YYEEEE. The CDR3 here is CASSPHHSTEAFF. The CDR3 DNA reads as TGTGCCAGCAGCCCGCACCACAGCACTGAAGCTTTCTTT. Looking up the rest from reference TRBV5-6 and TRBJ1-1 gives the full variable domain: DAGVTQSPTHLIKTRGQQVTLRCSPKSGHDTVSWYQQALGQGPQFIFQYYEEEERQRGNFPDRFSGHQFPNYSSELNVNALLLGDSALYLCASSPHHSTEAFFGQGTRLTVV.

The V gene is TRBV11-1, the J gene TRBJ2-7; D is perhaps TRBD2 (5 bases). V shed 5 bases and J shed 2 bases, with 13 bases lying between them. The CDR3 length is 14 residues. The germline gives CDR1 SGHAT, CDR2 FQDESV (reference sequence). The CDR3 reads CASSLWTEAYEQYF. For the CDR3, the DNA is TGTGCCAGCAGCCTCTGGACTGAAGCCTACGAGCAGTACTTC.

This clone showed up just once. The chain combines TRBV10-3 with TRBJ1-1; 7 bases agree with TRBD1. The CDR3 consists of 13 residues. The V segment lost 6 bases and the J segment 4 bases; nucleotides outside the gene matches: 5. Germline V gene data show CDR1 as ENHRY and CDR2 as SYGVKD. The CDR3 sequence: CAIRPTGSTEAFF. The CDR3, as DNA: TGTGCCATCAGACCGACAGGGAGCACTGAAGCTTTCTTT.

The chain recombines TRBV7-2 with TRBJ2-3; D gene ambiguous. V dropped 5 bases and J dropped 6 bases, with 6 bases sitting between them. Per germline, CDR1 SGHTA and CDR2 FQGNSA. This CDR3 is built from 11 residues. The CDR3 reads CASSLADTQYF. DNA for the CDR3: TGTGCCAGCAGCCTCGCGGATACGCAGTATTTT.

The chain recombines TRBV6-6 with TRBJ2-7; tentatively, D is TRBD1 (6 bases). The CDR3 is made up of 13 amino acids. V dropped 5 bases and J dropped 2 bases, with 10 bases sitting between them. Per the germline V gene, CDR1 is MNHNY and CDR2 is SVGAGI (reference sequence). The CDR3 sequence: CASSPTGTYEQYF. DNA for the CDR3: TGTGCCAGCAGTCCGACAGGAACCTACGAGCAGTACTTC.

The CDR3 loop is CASSQRPGEGRVPSGANVLTF. CDR3 sequence (DNA): TGCGCCAGCAGCCAAAGACCGGGCGAGGGGAGGGTCCCCTCTGGGGCCAACGTCCTGACTTTC. The rearrangement uses TRBV4-3 and TRBJ2-6; TRBD2 agrees at 7 bases. The CDR3 spans 21 residues. V dropped 2 bases and J dropped 0; count of bases not matched to a gene: 16. The germline gives CDR1 LGHNA, CDR2 YSLEER.

The chain carries TRBV5-8 and TRBJ1-1; TRBD1 matches at 7 bases. J gave up 5 bases and V 1 base, and 2 bases lay outside the gene matches. The germline V gene has CDR1 SGHTS and CDR2 YDEGEE. The CDR3 runs to 13 residues. The CDR3 bases are TGTGCCAGCAGCTTGTACAGGGGAACTGAAGCTTTCTTT. It specifies CASSLYRGTEAFF.

The chain links TRBV18 to TRBJ1-3; the D is unclear. The CDR3 is 17 amino acids. The germline V gene encodes CDR1 KGHSH and CDR2 LQKENI. Trimming removed 0 bases from V and 0 bases from J, with 12 bases in between. The CDR3 protein is CASSPPARLPSGNTIYF. The DNA for the CDR3 is TGTGCCAGCTCACCACCTGCCCGACTGCCCTCTGGAAACACCATATATTTT.

The DNA for the CDR3 is TGTGCCAGCAGCCCCACAGGAGAAGCCCACAATGAGCAGTTCTTC. This translates into CASSPTGEAHNEQFF. This chain uses TRBV4-2 with TRBJ2-1; a possible D gene is TRBD1 (5 bases). The CDR3 is made up of 15 amino acids. V lost 4 bases, J lost 5 bases, and 15 bases lay in between. Germline-derived CDR1 and CDR2 are LGHNA and YNFKEQ.

CDR3 sequence (DNA): TGTGCCAGCAGTTTTGGACTAGCGGGAGTGTACAATGAGCAGTTCTTC. As protein: CASSFGLAGVYNEQFF. This chain connects TRBV28 to TRBJ2-1; 13 bases align to TRBD2. V was clipped by 3 bases and J by 4 bases; unmatched bases: 3. Germline V lookup: CDR1 MDHEN, CDR2 SYDVKM. CDR3 length: 16 amino acids.

J is TRBJ1-5 and V is TRBV4-1; no clear D gene. V was pared by 3 bases and J by 7 bases, with 19 bases between. Germline CDR1 reads MGHRA; CDR2 reads YSYEKL. The CDR3 loop spans 16 amino acids. CDR3 region: CASSHKEGPEGQPQHF. DNA for the CDR3: TGCGCCAGCAGCCATAAAGAGGGTCCGGAGGGACAGCCCCAGCATTTT.

The chain couples TRBV29-1 to TRBJ2-1; D may be TRBD1 (5 bases). This CDR3 has 11 amino acids. Germline loops: CDR1 SQVTM, CDR2 ANQGSEA. V was shortened by 8 bases and J by 7 bases, with 12 bases between the two germline ends. CDR3 sequence: CSMAPGNEQFF. CDR3 in DNA: TGCAGCATGGCGCCAGGGAATGAGCAGTTCTTC.

This sequence joins TRBV16 and TRBJ1-1; no reliable D call. V lost 5 bases and J 11 bases, leaving 24 bases between the germline ends. The V gene's germline CDR1 is KGHSY and CDR2 FQNENV. CDR3 length: 15 amino acids. In DNA form, the CDR3 reads TGTGCCAGCAGCTTATCTCCTAGAAACCCCTTGAACGCTTTCTTT. Translation: CASSLSPRNPLNAFF.

The chain carries TRBV7-2 and TRBJ2-7, with a weak D call TRBD2 (5 bases). Per the germline V gene, CDR1 is SGHTA and CDR2 is FQGNSA. The V and J ends lost 5 bases and 6 bases respectively, with 11 bases between them. The CDR3 extends over 12 amino acids. CDR3 DNA: TGTGCCAGCAGCCCCGGGCGGGCCGAGCAGTACTTC. Amino acid sequence: CASSPGRAEQYF.

This chain connects TRBV5-4 to TRBJ1-2; the match to TRBD1 covers 11 bases. Germline CDR1 reads SGHNT; CDR2 reads YYREEE (reference sequence). V was clipped by 3 bases and J by 8 bases; unmatched bases: 6. The CDR3 contains 14 residues. CDR3 region: CASSSGQGAPGYTF. The CDR3 region has the DNA TGTGCCAGCAGCTCAGGACAGGGGGCGCCGGGCTACACCTTC.